A selection of T cell receptor beta chains follows, all from one sample in a study of OX40 agonist ivuxolimab in advanced cancers. Sequencing used immunoSEQ multiplex PCR; TCRdb keeps in-frame clones, though not all of them. This table holds about 7,000 clones, 65% to 80% found once. This sample comprised CD4+ or CD8+ T cells sorted from blood, obtained in a trial of the OX40 agonist ivuxolimab. The receptor set was obtained from an adult with an advanced solid tumor such as melanoma, head and neck, liver or kidney cancer. CDR3s include the opening cysteine and the closing phenylalanine or tryptophan. The order of the fields is D gene, clone size, CDR3 length, V gene, J gene, CDR3 protein, CDR3 DNA. D genes are given only for firm matches. Clone size is shown for a subset of rows, as once, few, many or a class of expanded clone.

d_call: .; clone_size: .; cdr3_length: 14; v_call: TRBV19; j_call: TRBJ1-1; cdr3_aa: CASSIGLPNTEAFF; cdr3_nt: TGTGCCAGTAGTATAGGCTTACCTAACACTGAAGCTTTCTTT
d_call: .; clone_size: .; cdr3_length: 14; v_call: TRBV29-1; j_call: TRBJ2-3; cdr3_aa: CSVEDPFTTDTQYF; cdr3_nt: TGCAGCGTTGAAGACCCCTTTACGACAGATACGCAGTATTTT
d_call: .; clone_size: .; cdr3_length: 13; v_call: TRBV11-2; j_call: TRBJ2-7; cdr3_aa: CASSPRGPYEQYF; cdr3_nt: TGTGCCAGCAGCCCCAGGGGCCCTTACGAGCAGTACTTC
d_call: .; clone_size: few; cdr3_length: 14; v_call: TRBV15; j_call: TRBJ2-3; cdr3_aa: CATSTRGEADTQYF; cdr3_nt: TGTGCCACCAGCACTCGAGGGGAAGCAGATACGCAGTATTTT
d_call: .; clone_size: few; cdr3_length: 14; v_call: TRBV11-2; j_call: TRBJ2-7; cdr3_aa: CASSLIKSSYEQYF; cdr3_nt: TGTGCCAGCAGCTTAATCAAGAGCTCCTACGAGCAGTACTTC
d_call: TRBD2; clone_size: large; cdr3_length: 15; v_call: TRBV2; j_call: TRBJ2-2; cdr3_aa: CASSSGRVAPGELFF; cdr3_nt: TGTGCCAGTAGTAGCGGGAGGGTGGCGCCCGGGGAGCTGTTTTTT
d_call: .; clone_size: .; cdr3_length: 13; v_call: TRBV7-6; j_call: TRBJ2-1; cdr3_aa: CASSLGQYNEQFF; cdr3_nt: TGTGCCAGCAGCTTAGGACAGTACAATGAGCAGTTCTTC
d_call: TRBD1; clone_size: few; cdr3_length: 16; v_call: TRBV5-5; j_call: TRBJ1-3; cdr3_aa: CASSLADRVCGNTIYF; cdr3_nt: TGTGCCAGCAGCTTAGCTGACAGGGTTTGTGGAAACACCATATATTTT
d_call: .; clone_size: .; cdr3_length: 11; v_call: TRBV5-4; j_call: TRBJ1-1; cdr3_aa: CASSLGVEAFF; cdr3_nt: TGTGCCAGCAGCTTGGGAGTTGAAGCTTTCTTT
d_call: TRBD1; clone_size: .; cdr3_length: 15; v_call: TRBV27; j_call: TRBJ2-7; cdr3_aa: CASSKGQGPSYEQYF; cdr3_nt: TGTGCCAGCAGCAAGGGACAGGGGCCTTCCTACGAGCAGTACTTC
d_call: .; clone_size: medium-sized; cdr3_length: 17; v_call: TRBV27; j_call: TRBJ2-1; cdr3_aa: CASSFSRGPATPDEQFF; cdr3_nt: TGTGCCAGCAGTTTTAGTCGAGGACCCGCTACCCCCGATGAGCAGTTCTTC
d_call: TRBD2; clone_size: .; cdr3_length: 16; v_call: TRBV2; j_call: TRBJ2-5; cdr3_aa: CASSVEEDPERGEQYF; cdr3_nt: TGTGCCAGCAGTGTTGAGGAGGATCCTGAACGGGGGGAGCAGTACTTC
d_call: .; clone_size: .; cdr3_length: 15; v_call: TRBV7-9; j_call: TRBJ2-7; cdr3_aa: CASTPGFGPQHEQYF; cdr3_nt: TGTGCCAGCACCCCAGGGTTTGGCCCGCAGCACGAGCAGTACTTC
d_call: .; clone_size: once; cdr3_length: 18; v_call: TRBV27; j_call: TRBJ1-5; cdr3_aa: CASSFQGFGQYSNQPQHF; cdr3_nt: TGTGCCAGCAGTTTTCAGGGTTTTGGACAATATAGCAATCAGCCCCAGCATTTT
d_call: .; clone_size: .; cdr3_length: 14; v_call: TRBV10-3; j_call: TRBJ2-1; cdr3_aa: CAISEAGRDNEQFF; cdr3_nt: TGTGCCATCAGTGAGGCAGGTAGGGACAATGAGCAGTTCTTC
d_call: .; clone_size: .; cdr3_length: 16; v_call: TRBV7-9; j_call: TRBJ2-1; cdr3_aa: CASSSVEASVYNEQFF; cdr3_nt: TGTGCCAGCAGCTCCGTCGAAGCTAGCGTTTACAATGAGCAGTTCTTC
d_call: .; clone_size: .; cdr3_length: 14; v_call: TRBV11-2; j_call: TRBJ2-7; cdr3_aa: CASSLVKSSYEQYF; cdr3_nt: TGTGCCAGCAGCTTAGTCAAGAGCTCCTACGAGCAGTACTTC
d_call: .; clone_size: .; cdr3_length: 14; v_call: TRBV4-1; j_call: TRBJ1-1; cdr3_aa: CASSQEAGNTEAFF; cdr3_nt: TGCGCCAGCAGCCAAGAAGCAGGGAACACTGAAGCTTTCTTT
d_call: .; clone_size: .; cdr3_length: 10; v_call: TRBV29-1; j_call: TRBJ1-2; cdr3_aa: CSVDDISLGF; cdr3_nt: TGCAGCGTTGATGATATTAGCCTGGGATTC
d_call: TRBD2; clone_size: few; cdr3_length: 15; v_call: TRBV6-5; j_call: TRBJ2-2; cdr3_aa: CASNPSGRDTGELFF; cdr3_nt: TGTGCCAGCAACCCTAGCGGGAGGGACACCGGGGAGCTGTTTTTT
d_call: .; clone_size: .; cdr3_length: 15; v_call: TRBV13; j_call: TRBJ2-2; cdr3_aa: CASSLSGINTGELFF; cdr3_nt: TGTGCCAGCAGCCTTAGCGGCATTAACACCGGGGAGCTGTTTTTT
d_call: .; clone_size: .; cdr3_length: 16; v_call: TRBV6-6; j_call: TRBJ1-4; cdr3_aa: CASSYTIGTVNEKLFF; cdr3_nt: TGTGCCAGCAGTTACACTATCGGGACGGTGAATGAAAAACTGTTTTTT
d_call: TRBD2; clone_size: .; cdr3_length: 16; v_call: TRBV15; j_call: TRBJ2-1; cdr3_aa: CATSKTGGRPYNEQFF; cdr3_nt: TGTGCCACCAGCAAGACGGGCGGGAGGCCCTACAATGAGCAGTTCTTC
d_call: TRBD2; clone_size: .; cdr3_length: 18; v_call: TRBV27; j_call: TRBJ2-5; cdr3_aa: CASSGTGTSGRGEETQYF; cdr3_nt: TGTGCCAGCAGTGGAACCGGGACTAGCGGGAGGGGAGAAGAGACCCAGTACTTC
d_call: TRBD2; clone_size: .; cdr3_length: 15; v_call: TRBV9; j_call: TRBJ2-1; cdr3_aa: CASSEAGGPGNEQFF; cdr3_nt: TGTGCCAGCAGCGAGGCGGGAGGGCCGGGCAATGAGCAGTTCTTC
d_call: TRBD2; clone_size: .; cdr3_length: 20; v_call: TRBV28; j_call: TRBJ2-1; cdr3_aa: CASSPLGTSGSLGFSNEQFF; cdr3_nt: TGTGCCAGCAGTCCCTTAGGGACTAGCGGGAGTCTTGGGTTCAGCAATGAGCAGTTCTTC
d_call: .; clone_size: few; cdr3_length: 15; v_call: TRBV6-1; j_call: TRBJ1-3; cdr3_aa: CASSKTGDSGNTIYF; cdr3_nt: TGTGCCAGCAGCAAGACAGGTGACTCTGGAAACACCATATATTTT
d_call: TRBD2; clone_size: .; cdr3_length: 15; v_call: TRBV9; j_call: TRBJ2-5; cdr3_aa: CASSVATTSGETQYF; cdr3_nt: TGTGCCAGCAGCGTAGCTACCACTAGCGGGGAGACCCAGTACTTC
d_call: TRBD1; clone_size: .; cdr3_length: 16; v_call: TRBV5-6; j_call: TRBJ1-6; cdr3_aa: CASSYGTGGAAGVLHF; cdr3_nt: TGTGCCAGCAGCTATGGGACAGGGGGTGCTGCCGGGGTCCTCCACTTT
d_call: TRBD1; clone_size: .; cdr3_length: 18; v_call: TRBV9; j_call: TRBJ2-7; cdr3_aa: CASSPFNRPGQGIYEQYF; cdr3_nt: TGTGCCAGCAGCCCTTTCAACCGCCCGGGACAGGGAATCTACGAGCAGTACTTC
d_call: .; clone_size: .; cdr3_length: 13; v_call: TRBV6-5; j_call: TRBJ2-1; cdr3_aa: CASSTGVGDEQFF; cdr3_nt: TGTGCCAGCAGTACCGGAGTCGGGGATGAGCAGTTCTTC
d_call: .; clone_size: .; cdr3_length: 14; v_call: TRBV29-1; j_call: TRBJ2-5; cdr3_aa: CSVPATAYQETQYF; cdr3_nt: TGCAGCGTCCCCGCCACGGCATATCAAGAGACCCAGTACTTC
d_call: .; clone_size: .; cdr3_length: 11; v_call: TRBV28; j_call: TRBJ2-1; cdr3_aa: CASSFGWSCFF; cdr3_nt: TGTGCCAGCAGTTTCGGATGGTCATGCTTCTTC
d_call: TRBD1; clone_size: .; cdr3_length: 18; v_call: TRBV4-2; j_call: TRBJ1-2; cdr3_aa: CASSLSGTGAMIHYGYTF; cdr3_nt: TGTGCCAGCAGCTTGTCCGGGACAGGGGCCATGATTCACTATGGCTACACCTTC
d_call: TRBD2; clone_size: .; cdr3_length: 16; v_call: TRBV4-2; j_call: TRBJ2-7; cdr3_aa: CASSQGLAGGFDEQYF; cdr3_nt: TGTGCCAGCAGCCAAGGGCTAGCGGGAGGTTTCGACGAGCAGTACTTC
d_call: TRBD2; clone_size: .; cdr3_length: 16; v_call: TRBV9; j_call: TRBJ2-1; cdr3_aa: CASSPQPGLADNEQFF; cdr3_nt: TGTGCCAGCAGCCCACAACCGGGACTAGCGGACAATGAGCAGTTCTTC
d_call: .; clone_size: .; cdr3_length: 14; v_call: TRBV9; j_call: TRBJ2-7; cdr3_aa: CASSVGVDSYEQYF; cdr3_nt: TGTGCCAGCAGCGTAGGGGTGGACTCCTACGAGCAGTACTTC
d_call: .; clone_size: .; cdr3_length: 15; v_call: TRBV13; j_call: TRBJ2-2; cdr3_aa: CASSLIQTNTGELFF; cdr3_nt: TGTGCCAGCAGCTTAATACAAACCAACACCGGGGAGCTGTTTTTT
d_call: .; clone_size: .; cdr3_length: 16; v_call: TRBV27; j_call: TRBJ1-2; cdr3_aa: CASSSPTQTRTGRYTF; cdr3_nt: TGTGCCAGCAGTTCACCAACCCAGACCCGGACGGGGCGCTACACCTTC
d_call: .; clone_size: .; cdr3_length: 15; v_call: TRBV30; j_call: TRBJ2-7; cdr3_aa: CAWSRWRTEPYEQYF; cdr3_nt: TGTGCCTGGAGTCGATGGAGGACAGAGCCCTACGAGCAGTACTTC
d_call: .; clone_size: .; cdr3_length: 17; v_call: TRBV4-1; j_call: TRBJ1-4; cdr3_aa: CASSPGESYTTNEKLFF; cdr3_nt: TGCGCCAGCAGCCCGGGGGAAAGCTACACAACTAATGAAAAACTGTTTTTT
d_call: .; clone_size: .; cdr3_length: 11; v_call: TRBV5-1; j_call: TRBJ1-1; cdr3_aa: CASMRGGEAFF; cdr3_nt: TGCGCCAGCATGCGCGGGGGGGAAGCTTTCTTT
d_call: .; clone_size: .; cdr3_length: 17; v_call: TRBV7-8; j_call: TRBJ1-5; cdr3_aa: CASSPGGRVYSNQPQHF; cdr3_nt: TGTGCCAGCAGCCCCGGTGGGAGGGTGTATAGCAATCAGCCCCAGCATTTT
d_call: .; clone_size: once; cdr3_length: 15; v_call: TRBV9; j_call: TRBJ2-7; cdr3_aa: CASSVALSGSYEQYF; cdr3_nt: TGTGCCAGCAGCGTAGCCCTTAGCGGATCCTACGAGCAGTACTTC
d_call: TRBD1; clone_size: .; cdr3_length: 13; v_call: TRBV10-3; j_call: TRBJ1-1; cdr3_aa: CATLTGENTEAFF; cdr3_nt: TGTGCCACCCTTACAGGGGAGAACACTGAAGCTTTCTTT
d_call: TRBD2; clone_size: .; cdr3_length: 16; v_call: TRBV11-2; j_call: TRBJ2-5; cdr3_aa: CASSLVVGGPQETQYF; cdr3_nt: TGTGCCAGCAGCTTAGTGGTGGGAGGGCCGCAAGAGACCCAGTACTTC
d_call: .; clone_size: .; cdr3_length: 12; v_call: TRBV2; j_call: TRBJ1-2; cdr3_aa: CARDSTNYGYTF; cdr3_nt: TGTGCCAGGGACAGTACTAACTATGGCTACACCTTC
d_call: .; clone_size: .; cdr3_length: 13; v_call: TRBV27; j_call: TRBJ2-4; cdr3_aa: CASIPNNKNIQYF; cdr3_nt: TGTGCCAGCATCCCGAATAACAAAAACATTCAGTACTTC
d_call: .; clone_size: .; cdr3_length: 15; v_call: TRBV6-7; j_call: TRBJ2-6; cdr3_aa: CASSYLQSRANVLTF; cdr3_nt: TGTGCCAGCAGTTATTTACAAAGTCGGGCCAACGTCCTGACTTTC